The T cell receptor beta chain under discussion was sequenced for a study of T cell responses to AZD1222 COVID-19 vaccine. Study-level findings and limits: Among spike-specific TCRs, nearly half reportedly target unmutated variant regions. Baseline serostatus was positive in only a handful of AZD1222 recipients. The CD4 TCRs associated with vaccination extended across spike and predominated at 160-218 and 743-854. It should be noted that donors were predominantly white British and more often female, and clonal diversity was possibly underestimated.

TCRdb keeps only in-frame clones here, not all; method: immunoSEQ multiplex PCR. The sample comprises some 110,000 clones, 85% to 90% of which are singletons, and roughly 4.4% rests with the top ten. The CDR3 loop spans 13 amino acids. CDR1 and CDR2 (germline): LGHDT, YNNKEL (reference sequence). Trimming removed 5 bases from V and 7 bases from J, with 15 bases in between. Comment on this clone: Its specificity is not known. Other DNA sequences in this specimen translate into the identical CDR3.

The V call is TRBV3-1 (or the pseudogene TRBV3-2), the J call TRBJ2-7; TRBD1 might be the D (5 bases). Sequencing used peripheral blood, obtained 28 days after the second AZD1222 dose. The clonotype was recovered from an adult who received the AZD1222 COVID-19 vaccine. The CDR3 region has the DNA TGTGCCAGCAGCTCACGGACACCGTATGAGCAGTACTTC. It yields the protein CASSSRTPYEQYF.